This TCR beta chain was sequenced in a study of cytomegalovirus exposure and HLA in healthy donors. PCR primers comprised 60 Vbeta and 13 Jbeta primers. Assay: immunoSEQ multiplex PCR; the TCRdb copy retains only in-frame clones and omits some. The sample records roughly 81,000 clones, around 79% being singletons. The germline V gene encodes CDR1 MNHEY and CDR2 SVGAGI. This CDR3 is built from 15 residues. As regards this clone: Sequence at one end of the junction differs from germline and may be a read error.

The sequenced material came from PBMCs. The chain uses TRBV6-5 and TRBJ2-7, with 11 bases matching TRBD1. The sequence came from a man under 40 in good health and CMV-seronegative. CDR3 coding DNA: TGTTCCAGCAGTCAGGACAGGGGGCCTATCTACGAGCAGTACTTC. Its protein is CSSSQDRGPIYEQYF.